The rows below give T cell receptor beta chains drawn from one sample of a study of post-analysis software for immune sequencing data. MiXCR, applied by TCRdb to the PCR reads, yields one record per CDR3 protein. This repertoire shows more than 450,000 distinct CDR3 sequences, 44% found once; its top ten account for approximately 1.7%. The sequenced sample was blood. These TCRs come from a girl between 5 and 17 years old with multiple sclerosis. Both conserved end residues are part of each CDR3. A D gene is named only where the DNA matches it firmly. Clone sizes are given selectively: once, few, many, or a class where the clone is expanded.

TRBJ2-1	TRBD2	TRBV6-5	-	TGTGCCAGCAAGCCCCCCGGCGGTAAGCGGGAAGGAGAGCAGTTCTTC	CASKPPGGKREGEQFF
TRBJ2-4	-	TRBV12-3/TRBV12-4	once	TGTGCCAGCAGTTGTGAGGGAGCCAAAAACATTCAGTACTTC	CASSCEGAKNIQYF
TRBJ2-1	-	TRBV12-3/TRBV12-4	-	TGTGCCAGCAGGTTGAGCGGTTCCTACAATGAGCAGTTCTTC	CASRLSGSYNEQFF
TRBJ1-4	TRBD1	TRBV12-3/TRBV12-4	few	TGTGCCAGCAGCTGGACAGGGGGAGGTAATGAAAAACTGTTTTTT	CASSWTGGGNEKLFF
TRBJ2-1	-	TRBV9	-	TGTGCCAGCAGCGTAGCAGGGTCTCTCTACAATGAGCAGTTCTTC	CASSVAGSLYNEQFF
TRBJ2-7	TRBD1	TRBV5-5	few	TGTGCCAGCAGCTATACAGGGGCCGACGAGCAGTACTTC	CASSYTGADEQYF
TRBJ2-1	-	TRBV5-1	few	TGCGCCACCCAACTAGCTACGCGGCCAGGGGTATCCAATGAGCAGTTCTTC	CATQLATRPGVSNEQFF
TRBJ2-1	TRBD1	TRBV5-1	few	TGCGCCAGCAGCTTTTTACAGGGGTCGGTCAATGAGCAGTTCTTC	CASSFLQGSVNEQFF
TRBJ1-2	-	TRBV4-1	-	TGCGCCAGCAGCCAACCTCTCAGAGGCAGGGTGAGGGGCTACACCTTC	CASSQPLRGRVRGYTF
TRBJ1-5	TRBD1	TRBV6-1	-	TGTGCCAGCAGCCAGGACAGGGGACGCAATCAGCCCCAGCATTTT	CASSQDRGRNQPQHF
TRBJ1-2	-	TRBV5-5	-	TGTGCCAGCAGCCCGGACAGTTACTATGGCTGCACCTTC	CASSPDSYYGCTF
TRBJ2-5	-	TRBV2	few	TGTGCCAGCAGTCCTTCAGACGGACAAGAGACCCAGTACTTC	CASSPSDGQETQYF
TRBJ2-7	TRBD2	TRBV5-1	few	TGCGCCAGCAGCTTGGGGGTAGCGGGGGACTACGAGCAGTACTTC	CASSLGVAGDYEQYF
TRBJ1-1	TRBD1	TRBV29-1	few	TGCAGCGTTGAAGTAACAGGGGTGAACACTGAAGCTTTCTTT	CSVEVTGVNTEAFF
TRBJ2-5	TRBD1	TRBV29-1	-	TGCAGCATAGCCCGCGACAGGGTGGAGACCCAGTACTTC	CSIARDRVETQYF
TRBJ2-5	TRBD2	TRBV28	-	TGTGCCAGCAGTCACCCCCGACCAGCGACTAGCGGGGGGGTGGGGCAGACCCAGTACTTC	CASSHPRPATSGGVGQTQYF
TRBJ2-5	-	TRBV6-6	-	TGTGCCAGCAGTTACGTGGGGGGGCTCCAAGAGACCCAGTACTTC	CASSYVGGLQETQYF
TRBJ2-7	TRBD2	TRBV5-1	-	TGCGCCAGCAGCCCCACCGGGACTAGCTTGGACGAGCAGTACTTC	CASSPTGTSLDEQYF
TRBJ1-1	-	TRBV6-5	-	TGTGCCAGCAGTTCCCCTTGGACGGCGAACACTGAAGCTTTCTTT	CASSSPWTANTEAFF
TRBJ2-7	-	TRBV12-3/TRBV12-4	-	TGTGCCAGCAGCCTAAGAAGGAACGAGCAGTACTTC	CASSLRRNEQYF
TRBJ2-7	-	TRBV20-1	-	TGCAGTGCTCTAGGGCGTGCTTTCGAGCAGTACTTC	CSALGRAFEQYF
TRBJ2-7	-	TRBV27	-	TGTGCCAGCAGTAGCCCGAGGCTAGCGATTCACGAGCAGTACTTC	CASSSPRLAIHEQYF
TRBJ1-2	TRBD1	TRBV28	few	TGTGCCAGCAGCATACAGGGGGTCCAAAATGGCTACACCTTC	CASSIQGVQNGYTF
TRBJ2-1	-	TRBV10-3	-	TGTGCCACCAGCGGTTACACCGAAGGTGAGCAGTTCTTC	CATSGYTEGEQFF
TRBJ2-4	-	TRBV12-3/TRBV12-4	-	TGTGCCAGCAGTCCCGGGACCAACATTCAGTACTTC	CASSPGTNIQYF
TRBJ2-1	-	TRBV27	few	TGTGCCAGCAGTCCTACAAGGCAGGGGACAAATGAGCAGTTCTTC	CASSPTRQGTNEQFF
TRBJ2-5	-	TRBV24-1	-	TGTGCCACCGCTTCCGGGACCCAAGAGACCCAGTACTTC	CATASGTQETQYF
TRBJ1-5	-	TRBV12-3/TRBV12-4	-	TGTGCCAGCACCCCCGGGAGCCAGTCTCAGCCCCAGCATTTT	CASTPGSQSQPQHF
TRBJ1-5	-	TRBV7-9	-	TGTGCCAGCAGCCTTAATCAGGGCGCCCAGCATTTT	CASSLNQGAQHF
TRBJ2-3	-	TRBV11-3	-	TGTGCCAGCAGTCCCGGGACTGTCACAGATACGCAGTATTTT	CASSPGTVTDTQYF
TRBJ2-1	-	TRBV3-1	-	TGTGCCGTACAGGGCAACGCCTACAATGAGCAGTTCTTC	CAVQGNAYNEQFF
TRBJ2-3	-	TRBV5-1	few	TGCGCCAGCAGCTTGGACCAGATATCCACAGATACGCAGTATTTT	CASSLDQISTDTQYF
TRBJ1-1	-	TRBV10-1	-	TGCGCCAGGAGGACGGATACTCACACTGAAGCTTTCTTT	CARRTDTHTEAFF
TRBJ2-1	-	TRBV9	once	TGTGCCAGCAGCGTAGGATACAGTTTCTACTCCTACAATGAGCAGTTCTTC	CASSVGYSFYSYNEQFF
TRBJ2-1	-	TRBV5-1	once	TGCGCCAGCAGCTTAAGGGTACAAACCTACAATGAGCAGTTCTTC	CASSLRVQTYNEQFF
TRBJ2-3	-	TRBV12-3/TRBV12-4	once	TGTGCCAGCAGTCCCACACTGGGCGTCCCCTCTTCTAGCACAGATACGCAGTATTTT	CASSPTLGVPSSSTDTQYF
TRBJ2-2	-	TRBV5-6	-	TGTGCCAGCAGCTCCACAGGACTGCCAACCACCGGGGAGCTGTTTTTT	CASSSTGLPTTGELFF
TRBJ2-1	-	TRBV4-1	-	TGCGCCAGCAGCCAAGATATAGCGGTCCTACCCTCCTACAATGAGCAGTTCTTC	CASSQDIAVLPSYNEQFF
TRBJ2-3	TRBD2	TRBV7-9	-	TGTGCCAGCCGATCCTCTTTAGCGGGAGGAACAGATACGCAGTATTTT	CASRSSLAGGTDTQYF
TRBJ2-3	-	TRBV12-3/TRBV12-4	-	TGTGCCAGCAGTCCACGGACCAAACAGGGGGGGATCCCAGATACGCAGTATTTT	CASSPRTKQGGIPDTQYF
TRBJ2-1	TRBD2	TRBV12-3/TRBV12-4	-	TGTGCCAGCAGCGGGGGGACTAGCGGGATCACAGGCAATGAGCAGTTCTTC	CASSGGTSGITGNEQFF
TRBJ2-4	-	TRBV12-3/TRBV12-4	-	-	CASSSSGLAVSYEQYF
TRBJ1-2	-	TRBV6-5	-	TGTGCCAGCAGCTACAGTGCAGGACAACGCTACTATGGCTACACCTTC	CASSYSAGQRYYGYTF
TRBJ2-7	-	TRBV7-9	few	TGTGCCAGCAGCTTCCTTGGCTACGAGCGGTACTTC	CASSFLGYERYF
TRBJ2-7	TRBD2	TRBV4-1	-	TGCGCCAGCAGCCAAAAACGTCACTTCGGGGCTAGCGGGAGTTACGAGCAGTACTTC	CASSQKRHFGASGSYEQYF
TRBJ2-1	TRBD2	TRBV9	-	TGTGCCAGCAGCGTAGACTCAAGCGGGAGAGGGGGTGAGCAGTTCTTC	CASSVDSSGRGGEQFF
TRBJ2-7	TRBD2	TRBV5-1	few	TGCGCCAGCAGCCCCGGGACTAGCATCGACGAGCAGTACTTC	CASSPGTSIDEQYF
TRBJ1-2	-	TRBV20-1	-	TGCAGTGCTAGAGATATGGTGGGCCATGGCTACACCTTC	CSARDMVGHGYTF
TRBJ2-7	-	TRBV9	-	TGTGCCAGCAGCGTAGAGCCTAGCGACTCCTACGAGCAGTACTTC	CASSVEPSDSYEQYF
TRBJ2-3	TRBD1	TRBV11-2	few	TGTGCCAGCAGCTACAGGGGAGCTGTAGTAGGTAGCACAGATACGCAGTATTTT	CASSYRGAVVGSTDTQYF
TRBJ1-5	-	TRBV27	few	TGTGCCAGCAGCGGGGGGGGAGGTAGGAATCAGCCCCAGCATTTT	CASSGGGGRNQPQHF
TRBJ2-3	-	TRBV7-3	-	TGTGCCAGCAGCTCTGTGGGGACATCGCTCACAGATACGCAGTATTTT	CASSSVGTSLTDTQYF
TRBJ1-5	-	TRBV10-3	-	TGTGCCATCAGTCACGACAGAGCCGGCAATCAGCCCCAGCATTTT	CAISHDRAGNQPQHF